The rows below give T cell receptor beta chains drawn from one sample of a study of human T cells and chemical hapten exposure. Via MiXCR, TCRdb re-called the RACE reads, giving one row per CDR3 protein. The table lists just under 65,000 distinct CDR3 sequences, approximately 10% of them singletons. The sequences come from whole blood, collected in connection with sensitization to the hapten diphenylcyclopropenone (DPC). All receptors derive from a woman aged 25 to 39 with alopecia areata. Some clones in this sample may be carry-over from other donors' samples. CDR3s include the opening cysteine and the closing phenylalanine or tryptophan. The D gene is left open where the match is weak. Rows may omit the clone size; those that give it use once, few, many or a size class.

TRBD1 TRBJ2-1 few TRBV12-3/TRBV12-4 16 TGTGCCAGCATCCCCCGGGGACAGGGTGCCTACAATGAGCAGTTCTTC CASIPRGQGAYNEQFF
NA TRBJ2-3 NA TRBV7-6 13 TGTGCCAGCAGCACAGGCCGGGGCAATACGCAGTATTTT CASSTGRGNTQYF
TRBD2 TRBJ2-3 NA TRBV20-1 13 TGCAGTGGCGGGACTAGCGGGAGGGATACGCAGTATTTT CSGGTSGRDTQYF
NA TRBJ2-3 NA TRBV27 15 TGTGCCAGCAGGCGGACAGCGTTTGGCACAGATACGCAGTATTTT CASRRTAFGTDTQYF
NA TRBJ1-1 NA TRBV29-1 12 TGCAGCGTGGGACGGGGGAACACTGAAGCTTTCTTT CSVGRGNTEAFF
NA TRBJ2-2 few TRBV2 17 TGTGCCAGCAGTGGCAGGGGATACGAAGTAGGCACCGGGGAGCTGTTTTTT CASSGRGYEVGTGELFF
NA TRBJ1-6 few TRBV6-2/TRBV6-3 18 TGTGCCAGCAGCTATCGCCCCGAGGGACGTTGGTTGGGAGAGGCCCTCCACTTT CASSYRPEGRWLGEALHF
NA TRBJ1-2 once TRBV6-2/TRBV6-3 12 TGTGCCAGCAGTTACTCCAGAGATGGCTACACCTTC CASSYSRDGYTF
NA TRBJ1-5 few TRBV29-1 12 TGCAGCGTTGAAGTCCCAGGACAGCCCCAGCATTTT CSVEVPGQPQHF
NA TRBJ2-1 few TRBV20-1 15 TGCAGTGCTAGAGAGTTTGGCGGGAATAGGAATGAGCAGTTCTTC CSAREFGGNRNEQFF
NA TRBJ1-2 few TRBV4-1 16 TGCGCCAGCAGCCCATCATCAGGGACTTCGAACTATGGCTACACCTTC CASSPSSGTSNYGYTF
TRBD1 TRBJ2-6 many TRBV6-2/TRBV6-3 16 TGTGCCAGCACCCGGGACAGCCTCCCTGGGGCCAACGTCCTGACTTTC CASTRDSLPGANVLTF
TRBD2 TRBJ2-3 many TRBV7-2 17 TGTGCCAGCAGCTTTACTAGCGGGGGGGCTTCCCCAGATACGCAGTATTTT CASSFTSGGASPDTQYF
TRBD1 TRBJ2-2 few TRBV7-2 19 TGTGCCAGCAGCCCCCGTCCCGGGACAGGGTTCGCGAACACCGGGGAGCTGTTTTTT CASSPRPGTGFANTGELFF
NA TRBJ2-4 few TRBV29-1 15 TGCAGCGTTGTGGTGGCAGCCTTAGCCAAAAACATTCAGTACTTC CSVVVAALAKNIQYF
TRBD1 TRBJ1-2 NA TRBV28 13 TGTGCCAGCAGGTCACAGGGGGTCTATGGCTACACCTTC CASRSQGVYGYTF
TRBD1 TRBJ1-5 medium-sized TRBV12-3/TRBV12-4 14 TGTGCCAGCAGCGTCGGACAGGATTATCAGCCCCAGCATTTT CASSVGQDYQPQHF
NA TRBJ2-5 many TRBV4-1 14 TGCGCCAGCAGCCAAGCACAGAGGCAAGAGACCCAGTACTTC CASSQAQRQETQYF
NA TRBJ1-2 NA TRBV7-2 13 TGTGCCAGCAGCCCATCTTACTTGTCTGGCTACACCTTC CASSPSYLSGYTF